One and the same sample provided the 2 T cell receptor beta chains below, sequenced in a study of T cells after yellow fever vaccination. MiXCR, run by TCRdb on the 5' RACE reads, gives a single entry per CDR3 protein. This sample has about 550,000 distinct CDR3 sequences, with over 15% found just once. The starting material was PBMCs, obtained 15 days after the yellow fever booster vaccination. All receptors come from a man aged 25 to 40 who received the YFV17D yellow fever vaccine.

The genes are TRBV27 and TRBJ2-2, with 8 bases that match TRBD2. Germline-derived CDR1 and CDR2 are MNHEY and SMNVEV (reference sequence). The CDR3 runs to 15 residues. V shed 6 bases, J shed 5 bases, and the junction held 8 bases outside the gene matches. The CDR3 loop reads CASRRAGVWTGELFF. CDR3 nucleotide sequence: TGTGCCAGCAGAAGAGCGGGAGTCTGGACCGGGGAGCTGTTTTTT.

The CDR3 loop reads CASSLAGARQETQYF. The DNA for the CDR3 is TGTGCCAGCAGTTTAGCGGGAGCGAGACAAGAGACCCAGTACTTC. This chain links TRBV12-3 or TRBV12-4 with TRBJ2-5; D possibly corresponds to TRBD2 (5 bases). The V end lost 0 bases, the J end lost 2 bases, and 10 bases lay between the germline ends. This CDR3 has 15 residues.